The rows below give T cell receptor beta chains drawn from one sample of a study of blood T cell repertoires in COVID-19. The data were produced by immunoSEQ multiplex PCR, yet TCRdb's version contains in-frame clones alone and is incomplete. The sample contains roughly 150,000 clones, approximately 90% of which appear only once. The specimen was peripheral blood. All receptors derive from a man aged 45-60 years who had recovered from COVID-19. Both conserved end residues are part of each CDR3. The order of the fields is J gene, V gene, D gene, clone size, CDR3 protein, CDR3 DNA. D genes are given only for firm matches. Some rows have no size entry. The others give once, few or many, or a class for an expanded clone.

TRBJ2-5 | TRBV2 | TRBD2 | - | CASSGGLAGKETQYF | TGTGCCAGCAGTGGGGGACTAGCTGGTAAAGAGACCCAGTACTTC
TRBJ2-3 | TRBV11-2 | - | - | CASSPRVLAPDTQYF | TGTGCCAGCAGCCCGAGGGTCCTAGCGCCAGATACGCAGTATTTT
TRBJ2-1 | TRBV6-6 | TRBD1 | - | CASSFRGQGANNEQFF | TGTGCCAGCAGCTTCCGGGGACAGGGGGCAAACAATGAGCAGTTCTTC
TRBJ2-3 | TRBV5-4 | TRBD2 | - | CASSSRLAGSKDTQYF | TGTGCCAGCAGCTCCCGACTAGCGGGATCGAAAGATACGCAGTATTTT
TRBJ2-7 | TRBV11-2 | TRBD2 | - | CASSLGEGLGVEQYF | TGTGCCAGCAGCTTAGGGGAGGGCTTGGGGGTCGAGCAGTACTTC
TRBJ2-3 | TRBV6-5 | - | - | CASGRGSSTDTQYF | TGTGCCAGCGGCCGGGGGAGTAGCACAGATACGCAGTATTTT
TRBJ1-5 | TRBV25-1 | - | - | CASSENRRWNQPQHF | TGTGCCAGCAGTGAAAACAGACGGTGGAATCAGCCCCAGCATTTT
TRBJ1-5 | TRBV29-1 | - | few | CSVAGGLGNQPQHF | TGCAGCGTTGCTGGGGGCCTCGGCAATCAGCCCCAGCATTTT
TRBJ2-1 | TRBV24-1 | TRBD2 | - | CATSDRAGGLNEQFF | TGTGCCACCAGTGATAGAGCGGGAGGCCTGAATGAGCAGTTCTTC
TRBJ1-3 | TRBV2 | - | - | CASSEGRTTGNTIYF | TGTGCCAGCAGTGAAGGGAGGACGACTGGAAACACCATATATTTT
TRBJ2-6 | TRBV7-2 | TRBD1 | - | CASSRSGTASGANVLTF | TGTGCCAGCAGTCGATCCGGGACAGCCTCTGGGGCCAACGTCCTGACTTTC
TRBJ1-1 | TRBV7-2 | TRBD1 | - | CASRGTGALNTEAFF | TGTGCCAGCAGGGGGACAGGGGCTTTGAACACTGAAGCTTTCTTT
TRBJ1-3 | TRBV30 | - | few | CAWKASGNTIYF | TGTGCCTGGAAAGCTTCGGGAAACACCATATATTTT
TRBJ2-7 | TRBV9 | TRBD1 | - | CASSPGQGAYEQYF | TGTGCCAGCAGCCCGGGACAGGGGGCCTACGAGCAGTACTTC